This TCR beta chain was retrieved from a study of T cell repertoires in cytomegalovirus infection. On the study more broadly: CMV infection and matching HLA type were both indicated by public TCR beta signatures. Points from the study as a whole: In two of eight donors, the top clonotype was HLA-C-restricted CMV-specific.

This clonotype was observed many times. Its antigen is still unknown. TCRdb reanalysed the reads using MiXCR and keeps one entry per CDR3 protein. The repertoire holds about 98,000 distinct CDR3 sequences, with approximately 17% as singletons. Between the trimmed V and J ends, which lost 6 bases and 3 bases, there was a span of 18 bases. The CDR3 extends over 15 amino acids. CDR1 and CDR2 from the germline V gene are SGHVS and FNYEAQ. The TCR comes from a human donor in good health (CMV status not recorded). Some clones in this sample may be carry-over from other donors' samples. The sequenced material came from PBMCs. The chain uses TRBV7-6 and TRBJ2-7; a possible D gene is TRBD1 (5 bases). For the CDR3, the DNA is TGTGCCAGCAGTCCCTGGGTTGGGGCGGACTACGAGCAGTACTTC. Translated, it gives CASSPWVGADYEQYF.